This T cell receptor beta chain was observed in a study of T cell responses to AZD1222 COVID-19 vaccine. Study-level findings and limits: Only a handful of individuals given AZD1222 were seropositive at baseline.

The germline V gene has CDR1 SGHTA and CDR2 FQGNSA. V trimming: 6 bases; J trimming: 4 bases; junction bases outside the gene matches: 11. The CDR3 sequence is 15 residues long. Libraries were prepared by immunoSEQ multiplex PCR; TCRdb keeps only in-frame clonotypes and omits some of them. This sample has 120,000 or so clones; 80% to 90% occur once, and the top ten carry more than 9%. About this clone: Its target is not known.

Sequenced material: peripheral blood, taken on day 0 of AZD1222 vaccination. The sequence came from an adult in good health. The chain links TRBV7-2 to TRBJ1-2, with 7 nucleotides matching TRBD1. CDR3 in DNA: TGTGCCAGCAGTTCTAGTGGCGCAGGGGGCTATGGCTACACCTTC. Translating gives CASSSSGAGGYGYTF.